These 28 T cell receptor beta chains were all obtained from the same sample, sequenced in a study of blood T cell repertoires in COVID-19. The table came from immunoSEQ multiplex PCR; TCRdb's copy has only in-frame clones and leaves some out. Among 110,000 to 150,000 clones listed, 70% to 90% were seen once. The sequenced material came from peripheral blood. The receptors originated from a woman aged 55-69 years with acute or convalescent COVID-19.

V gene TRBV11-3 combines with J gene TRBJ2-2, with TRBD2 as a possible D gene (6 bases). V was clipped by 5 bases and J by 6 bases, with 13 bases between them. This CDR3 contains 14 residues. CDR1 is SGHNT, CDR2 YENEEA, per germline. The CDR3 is CASSRGMVPGELFF. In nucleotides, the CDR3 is TGTGCCAGCAGCCGCGGGATGGTACCCGGGGAGCTGTTTTTT.

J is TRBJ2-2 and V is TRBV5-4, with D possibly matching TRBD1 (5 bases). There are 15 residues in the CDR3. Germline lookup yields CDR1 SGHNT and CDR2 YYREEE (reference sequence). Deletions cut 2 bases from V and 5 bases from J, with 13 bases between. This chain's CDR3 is CASSLGRVETGELFF. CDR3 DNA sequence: TGTGCCAGCAGCTTAGGCAGGGTGGAGACCGGGGAGCTGTTTTTT.

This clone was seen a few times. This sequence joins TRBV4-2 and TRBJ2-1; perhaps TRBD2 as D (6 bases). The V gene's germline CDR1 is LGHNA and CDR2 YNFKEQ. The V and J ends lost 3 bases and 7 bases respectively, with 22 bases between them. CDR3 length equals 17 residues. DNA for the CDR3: TGTGCCAGCAGCCAGGTCTTCCCGGACGTCGGGGGAAATGAGCAGTTCTTC. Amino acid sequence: CASSQVFPDVGGNEQFF.

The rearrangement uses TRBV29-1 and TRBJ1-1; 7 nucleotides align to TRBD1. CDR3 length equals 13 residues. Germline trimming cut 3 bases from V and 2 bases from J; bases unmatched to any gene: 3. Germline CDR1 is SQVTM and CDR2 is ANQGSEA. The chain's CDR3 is CSVEGDSNTEAFF. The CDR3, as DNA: TGCAGCGTTGAGGGGGACAGTAACACTGAAGCTTTCTTT.

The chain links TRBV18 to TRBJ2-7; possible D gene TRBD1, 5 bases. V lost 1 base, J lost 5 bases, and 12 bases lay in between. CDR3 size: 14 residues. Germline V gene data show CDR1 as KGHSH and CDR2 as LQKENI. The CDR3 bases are TGTGCCAGCTCACCACGCAGGGTTCCGGACGAGCAGTACTTC. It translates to CASSPRRVPDEQYF.

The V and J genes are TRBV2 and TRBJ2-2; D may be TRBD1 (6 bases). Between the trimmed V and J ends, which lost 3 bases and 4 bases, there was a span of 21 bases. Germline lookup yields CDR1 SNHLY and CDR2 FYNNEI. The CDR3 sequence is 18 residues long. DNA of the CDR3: TGTGCCAGCAGTGACCCTTCTACAGGGTCCCCACGCACCGGGGAGCTGTTTTTT. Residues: CASSDPSTGSPRTGELFF. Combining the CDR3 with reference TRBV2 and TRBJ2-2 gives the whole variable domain EPEVTQTPSHQVTQMGQEVILRCVPISNHLYFYWYRQILGQKVEFLVSFYNNEISEKSEIFDDQFSVERPDGSNFTLKIRSTKLEDSAMYFCASSDPSTGSPRTGELFFGEGSRLTVL.

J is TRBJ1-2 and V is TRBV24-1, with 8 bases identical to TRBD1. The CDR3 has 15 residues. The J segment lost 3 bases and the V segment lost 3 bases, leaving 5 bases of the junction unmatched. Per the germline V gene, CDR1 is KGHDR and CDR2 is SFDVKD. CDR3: CATSDRRGRDYGYTF. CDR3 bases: TGTGCCACCAGTGATCGCAGGGGGCGAGACTATGGCTACACCTTC.

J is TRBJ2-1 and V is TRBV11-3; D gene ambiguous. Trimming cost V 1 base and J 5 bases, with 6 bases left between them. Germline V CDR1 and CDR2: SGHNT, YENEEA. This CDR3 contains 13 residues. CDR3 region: CASSLARNNEQFF. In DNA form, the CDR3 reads TGTGCCAGCAGCTTAGCCAGAAACAATGAGCAGTTCTTC. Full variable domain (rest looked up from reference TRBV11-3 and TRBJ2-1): EAGVVQSPRYKIIEKKQPVAFWCNPISGHNTLYWYLQNLGQGPELLIRYENEEAVDDSQLPKDRFSAERLKGVDSTLKIQPAELGDSAVYLCASSLARNNEQFFGPGTRLTVL.

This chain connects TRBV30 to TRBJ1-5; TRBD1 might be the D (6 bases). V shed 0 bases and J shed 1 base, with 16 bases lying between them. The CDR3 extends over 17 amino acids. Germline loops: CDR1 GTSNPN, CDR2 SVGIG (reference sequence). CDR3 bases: TGTGCCTGGAGTGTTTGGCAGGGGAGTGGAAGCAATCAGCCCCAGCATTTT. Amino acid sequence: CAWSVWQGSGSNQPQHF.

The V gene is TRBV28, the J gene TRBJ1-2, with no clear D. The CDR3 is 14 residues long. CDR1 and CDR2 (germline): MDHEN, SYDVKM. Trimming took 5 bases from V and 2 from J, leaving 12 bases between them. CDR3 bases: TGTGCCAGCAGTCGCCCAGCTAGCAACTATGGCTACACCTTC. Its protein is CASSRPASNYGYTF.

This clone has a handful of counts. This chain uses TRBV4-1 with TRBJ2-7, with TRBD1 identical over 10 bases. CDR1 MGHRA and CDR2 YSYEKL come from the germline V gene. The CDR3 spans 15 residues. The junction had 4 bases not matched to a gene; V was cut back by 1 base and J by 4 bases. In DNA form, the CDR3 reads TGCGCCAGCAGCCAAGGGACAGGGGGAACGTACGAGCAGTACTTC. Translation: CASSQGTGGTYEQYF.

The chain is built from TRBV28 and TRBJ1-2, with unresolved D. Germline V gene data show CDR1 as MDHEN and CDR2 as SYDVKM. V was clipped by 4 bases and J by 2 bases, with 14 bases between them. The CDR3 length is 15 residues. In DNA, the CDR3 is TGTGCCAGCAGTTCCCCTCCACCGGTAAACTATGGCTACACCTTC. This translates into CASSSPPPVNYGYTF.

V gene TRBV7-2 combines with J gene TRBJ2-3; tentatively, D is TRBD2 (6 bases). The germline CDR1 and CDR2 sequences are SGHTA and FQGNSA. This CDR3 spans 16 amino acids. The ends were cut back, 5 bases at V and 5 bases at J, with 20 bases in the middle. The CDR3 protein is CASSQRGERALDTQYF. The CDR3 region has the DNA TGTGCCAGCAGCCAACGCGGGGAGAGGGCCCTAGATACGCAGTATTTT.

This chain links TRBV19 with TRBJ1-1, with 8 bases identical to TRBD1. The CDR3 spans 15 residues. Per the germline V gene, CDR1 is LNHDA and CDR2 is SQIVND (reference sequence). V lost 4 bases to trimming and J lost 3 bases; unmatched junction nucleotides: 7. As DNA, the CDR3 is TGTGCCAGTAGTAACCTACAGGGGGTGGACACTGAAGCTTTCTTT. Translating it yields CASSNLQGVDTEAFF. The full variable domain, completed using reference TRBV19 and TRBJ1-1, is DGGITQSPKYLFRKEGQNVTLSCEQNLNHDAMYWYRQDPGQGLRLIYYSQIVNDFQKGDIAEGYSVSREKKESFPLTVTSAQKNPTAFYLCASSNLQGVDTEAFFGQGTRLTVV.

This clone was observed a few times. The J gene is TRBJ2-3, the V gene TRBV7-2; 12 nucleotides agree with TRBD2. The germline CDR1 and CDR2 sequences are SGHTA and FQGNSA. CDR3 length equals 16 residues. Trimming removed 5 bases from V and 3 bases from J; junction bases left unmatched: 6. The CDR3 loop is CASSLASGGATDTQYF. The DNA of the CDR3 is TGTGCCAGCAGCCTTGCTAGCGGGGGGGCGACAGATACGCAGTATTTT. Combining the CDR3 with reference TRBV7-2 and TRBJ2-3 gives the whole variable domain GAGVSQSPSNKVTEKGKDVELRCDPISGHTALYWYRQSLGQGLEFLIYFQGNSAPDKSGLPSDRFSAERTGGSVSTLTIQRTQQEDSAVYLCASSLASGGATDTQYFGPGTRLTVL.

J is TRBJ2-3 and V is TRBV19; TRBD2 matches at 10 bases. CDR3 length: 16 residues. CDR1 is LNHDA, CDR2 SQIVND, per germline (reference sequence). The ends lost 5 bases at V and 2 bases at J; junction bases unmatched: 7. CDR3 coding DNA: TGTGCCAGTAGTCCGTTCCTAGCGGGGGCCACAGATACGCAGTATTTT. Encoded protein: CASSPFLAGATDTQYF.

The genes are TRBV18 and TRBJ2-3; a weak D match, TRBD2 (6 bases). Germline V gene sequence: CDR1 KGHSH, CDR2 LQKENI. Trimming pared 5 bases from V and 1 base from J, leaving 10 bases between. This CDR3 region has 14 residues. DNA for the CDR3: TGTGCCAGCTCATCGGGACTTCGCACAGATACGCAGTATTTT. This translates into CASSSGLRTDTQYF.

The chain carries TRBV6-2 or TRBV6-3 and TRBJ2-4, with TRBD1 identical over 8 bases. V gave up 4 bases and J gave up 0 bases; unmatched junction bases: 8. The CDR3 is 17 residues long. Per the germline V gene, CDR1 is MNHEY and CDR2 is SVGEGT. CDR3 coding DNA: TGTGCCAGCAGTTCCCAGGACAGGGCCCTAGCCAAAAACATTCAGTACTTC. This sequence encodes CASSSQDRALAKNIQYF.

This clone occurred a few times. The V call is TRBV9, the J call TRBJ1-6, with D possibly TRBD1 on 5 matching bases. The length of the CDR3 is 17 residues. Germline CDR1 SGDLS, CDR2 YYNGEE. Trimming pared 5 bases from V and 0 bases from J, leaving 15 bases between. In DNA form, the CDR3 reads TGTGCCAGCAGTGAGACTGGGGCCCCCTCCTATAATTCACCCCTCCACTTT. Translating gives CASSETGAPSYNSPLHF.

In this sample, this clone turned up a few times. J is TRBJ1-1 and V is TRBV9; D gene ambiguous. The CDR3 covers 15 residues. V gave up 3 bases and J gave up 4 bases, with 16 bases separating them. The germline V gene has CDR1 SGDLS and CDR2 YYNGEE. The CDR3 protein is CASSARGTRGTEAFF. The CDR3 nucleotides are TGTGCCAGCAGCGCACGAGGCACTCGGGGCACTGAAGCTTTCTTT.

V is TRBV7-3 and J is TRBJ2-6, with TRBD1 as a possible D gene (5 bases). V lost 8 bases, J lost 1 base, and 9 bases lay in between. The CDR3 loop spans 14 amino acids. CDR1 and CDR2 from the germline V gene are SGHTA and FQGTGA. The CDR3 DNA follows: TGTGCCAGCCAGGGTGGGTCTGGGGCCAACGTCCTGACTTTC. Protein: CASQGGSGANVLTF.

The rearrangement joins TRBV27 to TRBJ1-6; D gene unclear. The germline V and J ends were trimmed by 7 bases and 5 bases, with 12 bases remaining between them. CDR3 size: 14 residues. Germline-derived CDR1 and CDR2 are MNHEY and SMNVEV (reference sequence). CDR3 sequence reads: CASTQPGDNSPLHF. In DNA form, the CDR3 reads TGTGCCAGCACACAGCCCGGGGATAATTCACCCCTCCACTTT.

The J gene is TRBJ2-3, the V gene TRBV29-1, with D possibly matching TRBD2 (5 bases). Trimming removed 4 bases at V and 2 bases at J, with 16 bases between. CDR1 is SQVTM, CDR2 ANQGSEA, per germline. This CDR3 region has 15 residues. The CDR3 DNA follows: TGCAGCGTTGTGAGGGCCGACCTCGTCACAGATACGCAGTATTTT. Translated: CSVVRADLVTDTQYF.

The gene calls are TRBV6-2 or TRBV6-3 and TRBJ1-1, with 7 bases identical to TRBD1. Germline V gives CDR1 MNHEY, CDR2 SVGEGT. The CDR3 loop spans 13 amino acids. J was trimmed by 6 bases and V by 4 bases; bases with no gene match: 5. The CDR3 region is CASSLQGLSEAFF. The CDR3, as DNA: TGTGCCAGCAGTTTACAGGGGCTCTCTGAAGCTTTCTTT.

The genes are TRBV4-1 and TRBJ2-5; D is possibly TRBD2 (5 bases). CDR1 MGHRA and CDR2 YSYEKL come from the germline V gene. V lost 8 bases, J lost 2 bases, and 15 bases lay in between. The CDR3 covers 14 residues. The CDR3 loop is CASARGVWQETQYF. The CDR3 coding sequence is TGCGCCAGCGCTCGGGGTGTTTGGCAAGAGACCCAGTACTTC.

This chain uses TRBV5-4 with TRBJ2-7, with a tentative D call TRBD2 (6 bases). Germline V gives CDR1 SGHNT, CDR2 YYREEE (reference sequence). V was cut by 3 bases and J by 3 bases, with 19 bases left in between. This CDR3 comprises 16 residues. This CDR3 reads CASSSSRDRGNYEQYF. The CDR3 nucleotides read TGTGCCAGCAGCTCCTCGCGGGATCGGGGAAACTACGAGCAGTACTTC.

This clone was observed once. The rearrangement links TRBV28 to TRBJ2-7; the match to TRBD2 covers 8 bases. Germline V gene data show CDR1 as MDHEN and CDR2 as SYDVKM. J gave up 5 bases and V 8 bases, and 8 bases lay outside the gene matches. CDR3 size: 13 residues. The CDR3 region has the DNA TGTGCCAGCCAGAGCGGGGGTATAAACGAGCAGTACTTC. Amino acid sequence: CASQSGGINEQYF.

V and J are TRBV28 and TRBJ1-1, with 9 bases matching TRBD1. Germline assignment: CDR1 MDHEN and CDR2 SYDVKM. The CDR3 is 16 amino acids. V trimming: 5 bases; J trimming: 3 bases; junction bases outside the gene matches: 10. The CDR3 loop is CASSPPTGGSYTEAFF. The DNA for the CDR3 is TGTGCCAGCAGTCCCCCGACAGGGGGTTCGTACACTGAAGCTTTCTTT.